This TCR beta chain was captured by sequencing in a study of blood T cell repertoires in COVID-19 (dated by TCRdb to 2018 to 2020). Regarding the complete study: The collaborator samples originated in the United States, Italy and Spain and spanned the acute and convalescent phases of COVID-19. The material from the prospective study consisted of cDNA or gDNA derived from T cells, B-cell-depleted T cells, or PBMCs. The dataset comprised deeply sampled blood TCRbeta repertoires from subjects exposed to, actively infected with, or recovered from COVID-19. A freely available public database, intended as a resource for researchers studying the immune response to SARS-CoV-2, is where the repertoires were released. The samples were drawn from the first 160 participants of the ongoing ImmuneRACE study and from 1,254 subjects provided by 6 global collaborators. Sample metadata almost always included a de-identified subject ID, COVID-19 status, age in years and sex. Where available, HLA class I and class II types were obtained from metadata supplied by the sample provider rather than from assay-based typing. Broad study findings and their caveats: Clinical and demographic metadata were provided uncurated, with the amount varying by source and participant.

Concerning this clone itself: Its antigen remains unidentified. No base-level quality is on record; no much larger clone is a single base apart.

The collaborating institutions used their own protocols to collect whole blood in K2EDTA tubes. Collaborator samples were shipped for TCRbeta analysis as frozen whole blood, isolated PBMCs, or DNA extracted from either sample type. TCRbeta CDR3 regions were amplified from genomic DNA by means of the immunoSEQ Assay, a bias-controlled multiplex PCR. Turning to the authors' computational methods: The number of nucleated cells in each sample was estimated from the amplification of reference gene primers within the assay. Sequence reads were collapsed and filtered to measure the absolute abundance of every unique TCRbeta CDR3 rearrangement. For each sample, productive Simpson clonality was calculated as the square root of Simpson's diversity index over productive rearrangements. The clones in this table, taken by TCRdb from immuneACCESS, are in-frame only. Not every clone is retained; where verified, under half of the shortfall comes from an unresolved V gene, and the cause of the rest is unknown. The DNA gave D and trimming, while V, J and clone size come from that table. The sample yields some 65,000 clones; about 85% were counted once. 2.5% to 3% of the sample rests with the top ten.

The sequencing sample was made of peripheral blood. The receptor's source is a man aged 80 or over with acute or convalescent COVID-19.

The DNA is as follows: TGTGCCAGCAGCTCCCGGGGGGATCAGCCCCAGCATTTT. Translated, it reads CASSSRGDQPQHF. The rearranged segments are TRBV11-2 and TRBJ1-5; TRBD1 could be the D gene, as 5 bases match. The CDR3 holds 13 amino acids from the cysteine to the phenylalanine. Just the 39-base CDR3 DNA is kept, in frame starting at base 1. At the junction V is shortened by 4 bases and J by 5 bases, with 9 bases in between. CDR1 and CDR2 are read off the germline V gene as SGHAT and FQNNGV. Here the CDR3 is joined to the reference TRBV11-2 and TRBJ1-5 genes, and the full variable domain is: EAGVAQSPRYKIIEKRQSVAFWCNPISGHATLYWYQQILGQGPKLLIQFQNNGVVDDSQLPKDRFSAERLKGVDSTLKIQPAKLEDSAVYLCASSSRGDQPQHFGDGTRLSIL.